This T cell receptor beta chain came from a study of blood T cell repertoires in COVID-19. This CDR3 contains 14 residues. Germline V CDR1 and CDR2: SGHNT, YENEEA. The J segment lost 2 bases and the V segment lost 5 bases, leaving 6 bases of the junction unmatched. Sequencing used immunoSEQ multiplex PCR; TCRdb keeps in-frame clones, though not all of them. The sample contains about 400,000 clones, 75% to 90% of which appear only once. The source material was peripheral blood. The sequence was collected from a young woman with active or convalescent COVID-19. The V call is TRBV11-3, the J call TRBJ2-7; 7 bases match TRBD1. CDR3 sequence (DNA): TGTGCCAGCAGCCACCGGGACAGAACCTACGAGCAGTACTTC. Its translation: CASSHRDRTYEQYF.